The 19 T cell receptor beta chains presented below share a single source sample, sequenced in a study of T cell clones after liver transplantation. The repertoire was sequenced with immunoSEQ multiplex PCR; TCRdb's copy has only in-frame clones and lacks some. The data show about 21,000 clones, with about 94% seen just once and approximately 25% held by the top ten. The specimen comprised CD8+ T cells from blood, sampled less than 26 months after liver transplant. Receptors originate from a human patient who received a liver transplant. Some T cells may originate from the graft donor.

The chain has TRBV11-3 and TRBJ1-1; TRBD1 aligns across 7 bases. Trimming removed 4 bases from V and 10 bases from J; junction bases left unmatched: 15. Germline assignment: CDR1 SGHNT and CDR2 YENEEA. This CDR3 region has 15 residues. The DNA of the CDR3 is TGTGCCAGCAGCTCCACGGGACAGAGGGCCCGGGGAGCTTTCTTT. Amino acids: CASSSTGQRARGAFF.

This clone was detected once. The chain combines TRBV29-1 with TRBJ2-7; D is uncertain. V lost 2 bases and J lost 1, with 6 bases in between. CDR1 and CDR2 from the germline V gene are SQVTM and ANQGSEA. The CDR3 length is 12 residues. The CDR3 DNA reads TGCAGCGTTGAACTCCCGTCCTACGAGCAGTACTTC. It codes for CSVELPSYEQYF.

The chain combines TRBV4-1 with TRBJ2-3; D is possibly TRBD2 (6 bases). Germline-derived CDR1 and CDR2 are MGHRA and YSYEKL. This CDR3 comprises 15 residues. V shed 3 bases and J shed 2 bases, with 12 bases lying between them. The chain's CDR3 is CASSHSGRDTDTQYF. The CDR3 nucleotides are TGCGCCAGCAGCCACTCTGGGCGGGACACAGATACGCAGTATTTT.

The J gene is TRBJ1-2, the V gene TRBV2; 7 nucleotides agree with TRBD1. The CDR3 is made up of 13 amino acids. J gave up 6 bases and V 5 bases, and 6 bases lay outside the gene matches. CDR1 and CDR2 (germline): SNHLY, FYNNEI. The CDR3, as DNA: TGTGCCAGCAGTTCCGGGACAGACGATGGCTACACCTTC. This gives the protein CASSSGTDDGYTF.

The chain combines TRBV14 with TRBJ2-5; D not certain. This CDR3 contains 13 residues. Germline CDR1 SGHDN, CDR2 FVKESK. The V and J ends lost 1 base and 5 bases respectively, with 8 bases between them. This chain's CDR3 is CASSQAGPETQYF. In DNA form, the CDR3 reads TGTGCCAGCAGCCAAGCTGGTCCGGAGACCCAGTACTTC.

The V call is TRBV9, the J call TRBJ2-5; perhaps TRBD1 as D (5 bases). The CDR3 has 14 residues. Trimming removed 0 bases from V and 5 bases from J, with 11 bases in between. Per germline, CDR1 SGDLS and CDR2 YYNGEE. The DNA of the CDR3 is TGTGCCAGCAGCGTAGAGGACACATGGGAGACCCAGTACTTC. Its translation: CASSVEDTWETQYF.

The chain recombines TRBV19 with TRBJ1-4; 12 nucleotides match TRBD1. J was trimmed by 8 bases and V by 6 bases; bases with no gene match: 13. Germline V lookup: CDR1 LNHDA, CDR2 SQIVND (reference sequence). The CDR3 has 17 residues. CDR3 protein: CASSYRDRGPLGEKLFF. The CDR3 DNA sequence: TGTGCCAGTAGCTACCGGGACAGGGGGCCCTTGGGCGAAAAACTGTTTTTT.

The J gene is TRBJ2-3, the V gene TRBV2, with TRBD2 matching 8 bases. V lost 2 bases to trimming and J lost 5 bases; unmatched junction nucleotides: 6. This CDR3 is 15 amino acids long. The germline gives CDR1 SNHLY, CDR2 FYNNEI. Here the CDR3 DNA reads TGTGCCAGCAGTGAATTAGCGGGAAGGGAAGATACGCAGTATTTT. This encodes CASSELAGREDTQYF.

The chain combines TRBV11-2 with TRBJ2-5; a weak D match, TRBD2 (5 bases). Trimming took 2 bases from V and 3 from J, leaving 16 bases between them. Germline CDR1 reads SGHAT; CDR2 reads FQNNGV. The CDR3 is made up of 16 amino acids. The chain's CDR3 is CASSLLRGGVEETQYF. In DNA, the CDR3 is TGTGCCAGCAGCTTACTTCGGGGTGGGGTGGAAGAGACCCAGTACTTC.

V is TRBV5-4 and J is TRBJ1-4; possible D gene TRBD1, 5 bases. Germline V CDR1 and CDR2: SGHNT, YYREEE (reference sequence). Trimming removed 5 bases from V and 7 bases from J, with 24 bases in between. There are 17 residues in the CDR3. The CDR3 DNA follows: TGTGCCAGCAGTATTGCCGGAGCGGGGGAGGTTCTTGAAAAACTGTTTTTT. Encoded protein: CASSIAGAGEVLEKLFF. Combining the CDR3 with reference TRBV5-4 and TRBJ1-4 gives the whole variable domain ETGVTQSPTHLIKTRGQQVTLRCSSQSGHNTVSWYQQALGQGPQFIFQYYREEENGRGNFPPRFSGLQFPNYSSELNVNALELDDSALYLCASSIAGAGEVLEKLFFGSGTQLSVL.

This clone was observed a single time. J is TRBJ2-7 and V is TRBV18; 9 bases are a match to TRBD1. Trimming cost V 2 bases and J 5 bases; bases outside gene matches: 10. Germline loops: CDR1 KGHSH, CDR2 LQKENI. This CDR3 contains 16 residues. The CDR3: CASSPADRGAFNEQYF. CDR3 DNA sequence: TGTGCCAGCTCACCAGCGGACAGGGGAGCCTTCAACGAGCAGTACTTC.

The chain uses TRBV18 and TRBJ2-7; D not certain. This CDR3 comprises 12 residues. Germline V gene sequence: CDR1 KGHSH, CDR2 LQKENI. The V end was cut by 3 bases, the J end by 6 bases, with 9 bases between. The CDR3 DNA reads TGTGCCAGCTCACCTCGCTCGTCCGAGCAGTACTTC. Amino acid sequence: CASSPRSSEQYF.

This chain links TRBV9 with TRBJ2-3; 7 bases are shared with TRBD2. CDR1 is SGDLS, CDR2 YYNGEE, per germline. J lost 6 bases, V lost 0 bases, and 4 bases had no gene match. The CDR3 sequence is 14 residues long. DNA for the CDR3: TGTGCCAGCAGCGTAGAGTCCGGGAGGGATACGCAGTATTTT. This codes for CASSVESGRDTQYF. Full variable domain (missing parts from reference TRBV9 and TRBJ2-3): DSGVTQTPKHLITATGQRVTLRCSPRSGDLSVYWYQQSLDQGLQFLIQYYNGEERAKGNILERFSAQQFPDLHSELNLSSLELGDSALYFCASSVESGRDTQYFGPGTRLTVL.

The rearrangement links TRBV7-9 to TRBJ2-1, with a tentative D call TRBD2 (6 bases). This CDR3 is built from 13 residues. V dropped 5 bases and J dropped 12 bases, with 17 bases sitting between them. From germline, CDR1 is SEHNR and CDR2 FQNEAQ (reference sequence). The CDR3 DNA reads as TGTGCCAGCAGCCCTCCCTCAGAGGGAGGGCAGTTCTTC. It specifies CASSPPSEGGQFF.

The gene calls are TRBV6-1 and TRBJ2-3, with D hard to call. The V and J ends lost 8 bases and 1 base respectively, with 13 bases between them. Germline lookup yields CDR1 MNHNS and CDR2 SASEGT. The CDR3 totals 14 residues. CDR3 region: CASPSETRTDTQYF. DNA of the CDR3: TGTGCCAGCCCCAGCGAGACTCGCACAGATACGCAGTATTTT.

The J gene is TRBJ2-7, the V gene TRBV28; 8 bases align to TRBD1. Germline CDR1 MDHEN, CDR2 SYDVKM. There are 14 residues in the CDR3. Germline trimming cut 3 bases from V and 4 bases from J; bases unmatched to any gene: 5. CDR3 coding DNA: TGTGCCAGCAGTTTCGGACAGGGTGGATACGAGCAGTACTTC. Translating gives CASSFGQGGYEQYF.

The chain couples TRBV7-9 to TRBJ1-4; D is possibly TRBD1 (6 bases). The CDR3 consists of 15 residues. Germline CDR1 reads SEHNR; CDR2 reads FQNEAQ (reference sequence). Trimming left V 5 bases short and J 4 bases short, with 14 bases between. The CDR3 DNA reads TGTGCCAGCAGCCCGTGGACAGCTAATAATGAAAAACTGTTTTTT. It is translated as CASSPWTANNEKLFF.

The chain couples TRBV27 to TRBJ2-7; D might be TRBD2 (5 bases). The length of the CDR3 is 13 residues. With 3 bases removed from V and 5 bases from J, the gap between germline ends came to 11 bases. Germline V lookup: CDR1 MNHEY, CDR2 SMNVEV (reference sequence). CDR3 nucleotides: TGTGCCAGCAGTTTGACGGGGAGACACGAGCAGTACTTC. It is translated as CASSLTGRHEQYF.

The chain combines TRBV9 with TRBJ1-1; D is ambiguous. Between the trimmed V and J ends, which lost 3 bases and 0 bases, there was a span of 15 bases. This CDR3 comprises 16 residues. CDR1 and CDR2 from the germline V gene are SGDLS and YYNGEE. This chain's CDR3 is CASSAALGGLNTEAFF. DNA of the CDR3: TGTGCCAGCAGCGCGGCCCTTGGTGGATTGAACACTGAAGCTTTCTTT. Combining the CDR3 with reference TRBV9 and TRBJ1-1 gives the whole variable domain DSGVTQTPKHLITATGQRVTLRCSPRSGDLSVYWYQQSLDQGLQFLIQYYNGEERAKGNILERFSAQQFPDLHSELNLSSLELGDSALYFCASSAALGGLNTEAFFGQGTRLTVV.